The next 23 T cell receptor beta chains were all read from a single sample in a study of T cell responses to AZD1222 COVID-19 vaccine. Sequencing used immunoSEQ multiplex PCR; TCRdb keeps in-frame clones, though not all of them. The sample carries 26,000 or so clones, more than 75% recorded once. The sample was peripheral blood, taken 28 days after the second AZD1222 dose. Receptor source: an adult who received the AZD1222 COVID-19 vaccine.

Only one count was recorded for this clone. The chain carries TRBV15 and TRBJ1-4; 9 positions match TRBD1. Germline values: CDR1 LNHNV, CDR2 YYDKDF (reference sequence). The CDR3 has 17 amino acids. V lost 1 base to trimming and J lost 6 bases; unmatched junction nucleotides: 9. The DNA of the CDR3 is TGTGCCACCAGCAGAGCCCTGAACAGGGGGCCGTATGAAAAACTGTTTTTT. Its protein is CATSRALNRGPYEKLFF.

V gene TRBV5-1 combines with J gene TRBJ1-2, with D possibly being TRBD1 (5 bases). V shed 0 bases and J shed 2 bases, with 11 bases lying between them. Germline assignment: CDR1 SGHRS and CDR2 YFSETQ. The CDR3 runs 15 residues. The CDR3 protein is CASSLGSGRNYGYTF. Written as DNA, the CDR3 is TGCGCCAGCAGCTTGGGATCAGGGAGAAACTATGGCTACACCTTC.

The V call is TRBV11-2, the J call TRBJ2-5; 8 bases map to TRBD2. The CDR3 runs to 15 residues. Germline V gene lookup returns CDR1 SGHAT and CDR2 FQNNGV. J gave up 5 bases and V 5 bases, and 10 bases lay outside the gene matches. The CDR3 DNA follows: TGTGCCAGCAGCGCGGGAGGACGAGGAGGGGAGACCCAGTACTTC. Translation gives CASSAGGRGGETQYF.

This clone was seen a handful of times. Written as DNA, the CDR3 is TGTGCCAGCAGCTTAGCAGCGGGGCTGAACACCGGGGAGCTGTTTTTT. Its protein product is CASSLAAGLNTGELFF. This chain connects TRBV7-8 to TRBJ2-2; 7 bases align to TRBD2. J lost 1 base, V lost 0 bases, and 2 bases had no gene match. The CDR3 totals 16 residues. Germline CDR1 SGHVS, CDR2 FQNEAQ.

This clone was seen once. The V and J genes are TRBV19 and TRBJ2-5, with D unclear. Trimming removed 4 bases at V and 0 bases at J, with 6 bases between. Germline CDR1 reads LNHDA; CDR2 reads SQIVND (reference sequence). This CDR3 region has 13 residues. DNA for the CDR3: TGTGCCAGTAGTAAAGGCAACCAAGAGACCCAGTACTTC. This encodes CASSKGNQETQYF.

The rearrangement uses TRBV2 and TRBJ1-4; D perhaps matches TRBD1 (5 bases). The V and J ends lost 5 bases and 7 bases respectively, with 17 bases between them. Germline V gives CDR1 SNHLY, CDR2 FYNNEI. This CDR3 has 15 residues. Here the CDR3 DNA reads TGTGCCAGCAGTCAAGTTGGGGACGGAGGTGAAAAACTGTTTTTT. It translates to CASSQVGDGGEKLFF.

The chain carries TRBV5-1 and TRBJ1-2, with D maybe TRBD1 (6 bases). The CDR3 has 14 amino acids. Trimming stripped 4 bases from V and 5 bases from J, with 15 bases between. CDR1 and CDR2 (germline): SGHRS, YFSETQ. Here the CDR3 DNA reads TGCGCCAGCAGCCCCGGGGACACTAGTTATGGCTACACCTTC. Protein sequence: CASSPGDTSYGYTF.

The V call is TRBV27, the J call TRBJ1-1; 8 positions match TRBD1. V was pared by 6 bases and J by 5 bases, with 11 bases of the junction left unmatched. Per the germline V gene, CDR1 is MNHEY and CDR2 is SMNVEV (reference sequence). The CDR3 runs to 15 residues. The CDR3 bases are TGTGCCAGCAGACCCCTCGGACAGGGACGGACTGAAGCTTTCTTT. Its protein product is CASRPLGQGRTEAFF.

This rearrangement joins TRBV2 to TRBJ1-1, with 7 positions matching TRBD1. The CDR3 runs to 18 residues. Germline V CDR1 and CDR2: SNHLY, FYNNEI. V gave up 2 bases and J gave up 1 base; unmatched junction bases: 13. The CDR3 here is CASSERGSGRGKNTEAFF. The CDR3 DNA reads as TGTGCCAGCAGTGAAAGGGGGTCCGGCAGGGGGAAGAACACTGAAGCTTTCTTT.

The gene calls are TRBV9 and TRBJ2-3; D is ambiguous. There are 15 residues in the CDR3. Trimming cost V 1 base and J 1 base, with 10 bases left between them. Germline V gene data show CDR1 as SGDLS and CDR2 as YYNGEE. The DNA for the CDR3 is TGTGCCAGCAGCGTATATGCCCTTGGCACAGATACGCAGTATTTT. This translates into CASSVYALGTDTQYF.

The CDR3 coding sequence is TGCAGCGTCACACCGAGCGGGTCCGAAGCTTTCTTT. Translation: CSVTPSGSEAFF. This chain links TRBV29-1 with TRBJ1-1; unclear D gene. This CDR3 has 12 amino acids. V shed 6 bases and J shed 8 bases, with 16 bases lying between them. Germline V gives CDR1 SQVTM, CDR2 ANQGSEA.

V is TRBV6-1 and J is TRBJ1-2; weak D call: TRBD1 (6 bases). The V end lost 3 bases, the J end lost 5 bases, and 16 bases lay between the germline ends. This CDR3 spans 15 amino acids. The V gene's germline CDR1 is MNHNS and CDR2 SASEGT. This CDR3 is CASSDAVQGGYGYTF. CDR3 nucleotides: TGTGCCAGCAGTGATGCGGTACAGGGAGGGTATGGCTACACCTTC.

The chain has TRBV10-1 and TRBJ2-2, with a possible D match to TRBD2 (5 bases). Between the trimmed V and J ends, which lost 4 bases and 4 bases, there was a span of 10 bases. Germline CDR1 reads WNHNN; CDR2 reads SYGVQD (reference sequence). The CDR3 runs 14 residues. The CDR3 sequence is CASSGGPGTGELFF. The CDR3 coding sequence is TGCGCCAGCAGTGGAGGGCCCGGCACCGGGGAGCTGTTTTTT.

This clone was counted a single time. The chain couples TRBV2 to TRBJ2-2; no reliable D call. The CDR3 extends over 16 amino acids. Trimming stripped 1 base from V and 0 bases from J, with 9 bases between. The germline V gene has CDR1 SNHLY and CDR2 FYNNEI. The CDR3 DNA reads TGTGCCAGCAGTGAAGAGCCGGCGACGAACACCGGGGAGCTGTTTTTT. This codes for CASSEEPATNTGELFF.

This clone was picked up a small number of times. V is TRBV2 and J is TRBJ2-1, with 11 positions matching TRBD2. V shed 6 bases and J 8 bases; nucleotides not matched to a gene: 6. This CDR3 is 14 amino acids long. CDR1 is SNHLY and CDR2 is FYNNEI in the germline V gene. The CDR3 sequence is CASRLAGATHEQFF. CDR3 DNA: TGTGCCAGCAGACTAGCGGGAGCTACGCATGAGCAGTTCTTC. The full variable domain, completed using reference TRBV2 and TRBJ2-1, is EPEVTQTPSHQVTQMGQEVILRCVPISNHLYFYWYRQILGQKVEFLVSFYNNEISEKSEIFDDQFSVERPDGSNFTLKIRSTKLEDSAMYFCASRLAGATHEQFFGPGTRLTVL.

This sequence joins TRBV4-2 and TRBJ1-4; no definite D call. CDR1 LGHNA and CDR2 YNFKEQ come from the germline V gene. The ends were cut back, 0 bases at V and 0 bases at J, with 11 bases in the middle. The CDR3 spans 17 residues. CDR3 amino acids: CASSQEPAIATNEKLFF. The CDR3 DNA is TGTGCCAGCAGCCAAGAACCAGCGATTGCAACTAATGAAAAACTGTTTTTT.

The V gene is TRBV5-5, the J gene TRBJ2-7; no reliable D call. The CDR3 covers 15 residues. The ends were cut back, 0 bases at V and 3 bases at J, with 13 bases in the middle. The germline gives CDR1 SGHKS, CDR2 YYEKEE (reference sequence). The CDR3 coding sequence is TGTGCCAGCAGCTTGGCCCCTTCGGTGAACTACGAGCAGTACTTC. Encoded protein: CASSLAPSVNYEQYF.

The chain employs TRBV15 and TRBJ2-7; no definite D call. Germline CDR1 LNHNV, CDR2 YYDKDF (reference sequence). This CDR3 spans 15 amino acids. Trimming took off 5 bases at V and 5 bases at J, with 19 bases between the two ends. CDR3: CATSPRTPVRDEQYF. CDR3 in DNA: TGTGCCACCAGCCCTCGGACGCCCGTAAGGGACGAGCAGTACTTC.

The genes are TRBV4-1 and TRBJ2-7; D unclear. CDR3 length equals 14 residues. Trimming took 0 bases from V and 2 from J, leaving 8 bases between them. Germline values: CDR1 MGHRA, CDR2 YSYEKL. The CDR3 protein is CASSQDKGTYEQYF. CDR3 DNA sequence: TGCGCCAGCAGCCAAGATAAGGGAACCTACGAGCAGTACTTC.

CDR3 sequence (DNA): TGTGCCACCAGCAGGGGACAGGGAAATCAGCCCCAGCATTTT. Protein product: CATSRGQGNQPQHF. The chain is built from TRBV15 and TRBJ1-5; TRBD1 agrees at 9 bases. In germline, CDR1 is LNHNV, CDR2 YYDKDF (reference sequence). The J segment lost 4 bases and the V segment lost 3 bases, leaving 1 base of the junction unmatched. CDR3 size: 14 residues.

The chain uses TRBV12-3 or TRBV12-4 and TRBJ2-7, with D possibly matching TRBD2 (5 bases). The length of the CDR3 is 12 residues. The V gene lost 8 bases and the J gene lost 1 base, with 9 bases spanning the gap. The CDR3 protein is CASGLNSYEQYF. DNA of the CDR3: TGTGCCAGCGGACTTAATTCCTACGAGCAGTACTTC.

CDR3 DNA: TGTGCCAGCTCACCGGCTTTGGGGGCATCCTACAATGAGCAGTTCTTC. Its protein product is CASSPALGASYNEQFF. The chain is built from TRBV18 and TRBJ2-1; possibly TRBD1 for D (6 bases). The CDR3 has 16 amino acids. The germline V and J ends were trimmed by 3 bases and 1 base, with 13 bases remaining between them. CDR1 and CDR2 (germline): KGHSH, LQKENI.

The CDR3: CASSQDFVGGRSSGANVLTF. The CDR3 bases are TGTGCCAGCAGCCAAGATTTTGTGGGGGGTCGCAGCTCTGGGGCCAACGTCCTGACTTTC. The rearrangement uses TRBV14 and TRBJ2-6; maybe TRBD2 (6 bases). V was pared by 0 bases and J by 0 bases, with 18 bases between. CDR3 length: 20 residues. The germline CDR1 and CDR2 sequences are SGHDN and FVKESK.